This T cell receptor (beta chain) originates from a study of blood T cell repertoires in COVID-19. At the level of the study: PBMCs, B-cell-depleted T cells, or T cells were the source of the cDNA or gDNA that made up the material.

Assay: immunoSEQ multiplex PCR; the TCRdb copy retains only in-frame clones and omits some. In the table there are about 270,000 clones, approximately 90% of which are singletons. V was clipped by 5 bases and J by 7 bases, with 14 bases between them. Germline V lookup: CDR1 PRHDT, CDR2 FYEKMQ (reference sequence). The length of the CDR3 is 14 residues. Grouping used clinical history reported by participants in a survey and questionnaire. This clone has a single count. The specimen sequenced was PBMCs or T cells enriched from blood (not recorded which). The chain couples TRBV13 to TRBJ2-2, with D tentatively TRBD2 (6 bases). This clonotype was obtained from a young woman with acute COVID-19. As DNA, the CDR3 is TGTGCCAGCAGCAGTCCGGGGGAAGTCGGGGAGCTGTTTTTT. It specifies CASSSPGEVGELFF.